This T cell receptor beta chain was sequenced in a study of human T cells and chemical hapten exposure. Background on the study: The study patch tested 0.01% DPC on the upper back and read results at 6 days. Patients were mainly female, each with alopecia areata, totalis or universalis. Overall study results and limits: Significantly more large CDR3 similarity clusters arose among expanded TCRs than among controls.

This clonotype was seen a handful of times. The antigen remains undetermined. Study processing details: Samples held a median of roughly 100,000 TCRs, range about 23,224–700,000. TCRdb re-derived calls from the RACE reads in MiXCR, one entry per CDR3 protein. The V and J calls, along with clone size, are taken from TCRdb and not from the paper's own processing. Seen here are fewer than 85,000 distinct CDR3 sequences, roughly 10% observed once, and the top ten hold approximately 2.3%. Germline V gives CDR1 SQVTM, CDR2 ANQGSEA. The CDR3 length is 13 residues. Losses at the gene ends were 6 bases for V and 5 bases for J; bases not matched to a gene: 7. Sample time point: patch test 2, 6 weeks after DPC sensitization. Noted treatment: therapeutic diphenylcyclopropenone sensitization with weekly scalp DPC.

The chain combines TRBV29-1 with TRBJ2-5; 9 nucleotides align to TRBD2. This TCR was sampled from a woman in her thirties with alopecia areata. Some clones in this sample may be carry-over from other donors' samples. Material: whole blood, obtained in connection with sensitization to the hapten diphenylcyclopropenone (DPC). This chain's CDR3 is CSVLSGRTETQYF. DNA of the CDR3: TGCAGCGTCCTTAGCGGGAGAACGGAGACCCAGTACTTC. Based on the CDR3 plus reference TRBV29-1 and TRBJ2-5, the full variable domain is SAVISQKPSRDICQRGTSLTIQCQVDSQVTMMFWYRQQPGQSLTLIATANQGSEATYESGFVIDKFPISRPNLTFSTLTVSNMSPEDSSIYLCSVLSGRTETQYFGPGTRLLVL.